This T cell receptor (beta chain) was obtained from a study of blood T cell repertoires in COVID-19. Study context: Acute-phase and convalescent COVID-19 samples originated in the United States, Italy and Spain. From T cells, B-cell-depleted T cells, or PBMCs came the material, which was cDNA or gDNA.

Germline values: CDR1 SGDLS, CDR2 YYNGEE. CDR3 length equals 13 residues. Unmatched junction bases numbered 7, after V lost 8 bases and J lost 5 bases. The repertoire was sequenced with immunoSEQ multiplex PCR; TCRdb's copy has only in-frame clones and lacks some. The sample holds around 150,000 clones, roughly three quarters seen once. The sequence derives from a man aged 55 to 70 with acute or convalescent COVID-19. Sequencing was performed on peripheral blood. The chain uses TRBV9 and TRBJ2-1; 7 bases fit TRBD2. This chain's CDR3 is CARPTGGNNEQFF. In DNA, the CDR3 is TGTGCCAGACCTACGGGGGGAAACAATGAGCAGTTCTTC.